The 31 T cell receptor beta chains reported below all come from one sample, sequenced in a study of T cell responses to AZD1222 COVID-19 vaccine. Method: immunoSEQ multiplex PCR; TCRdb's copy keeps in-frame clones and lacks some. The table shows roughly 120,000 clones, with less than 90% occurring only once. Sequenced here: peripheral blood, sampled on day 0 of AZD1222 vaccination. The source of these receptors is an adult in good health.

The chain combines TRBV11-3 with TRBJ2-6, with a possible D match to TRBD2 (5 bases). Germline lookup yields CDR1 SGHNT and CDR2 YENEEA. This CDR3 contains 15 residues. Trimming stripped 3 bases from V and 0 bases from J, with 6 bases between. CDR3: CASSLGSSGANVLTF. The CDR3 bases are TGTGCCAGCAGCTTGGGGAGCTCTGGGGCCAACGTCCTGACTTTC.

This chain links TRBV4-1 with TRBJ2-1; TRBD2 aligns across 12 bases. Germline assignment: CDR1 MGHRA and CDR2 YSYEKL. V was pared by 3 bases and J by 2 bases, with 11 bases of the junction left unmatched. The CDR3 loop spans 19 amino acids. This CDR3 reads CASSHAGTSGWGPYNEQFF. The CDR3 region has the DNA TGCGCCAGCAGCCATGCCGGGACTAGCGGGTGGGGGCCCTACAATGAGCAGTTCTTC.

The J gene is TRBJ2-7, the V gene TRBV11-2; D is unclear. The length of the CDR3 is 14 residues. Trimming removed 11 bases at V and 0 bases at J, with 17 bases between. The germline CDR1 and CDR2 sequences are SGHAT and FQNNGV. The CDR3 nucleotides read TGTGCCTTCCTACCCAGCAGGAGCTCCTACGAGCAGTACTTC. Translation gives CAFLPSRSSYEQYF.

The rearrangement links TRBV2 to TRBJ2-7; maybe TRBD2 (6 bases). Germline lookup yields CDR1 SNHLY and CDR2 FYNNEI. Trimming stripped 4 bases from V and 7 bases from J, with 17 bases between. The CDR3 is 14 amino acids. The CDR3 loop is CASSGRGTSGEQYF. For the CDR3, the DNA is TGTGCCAGCAGTGGGCGGGGAACGTCAGGGGAGCAGTACTTC.

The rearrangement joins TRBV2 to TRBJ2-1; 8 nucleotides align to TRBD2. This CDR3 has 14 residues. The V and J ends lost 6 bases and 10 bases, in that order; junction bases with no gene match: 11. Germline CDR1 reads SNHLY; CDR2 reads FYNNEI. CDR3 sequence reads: CASSLSGTRFEQFF. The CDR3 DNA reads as TGTGCCAGCAGCCTCTCCGGGACTAGATTCGAGCAGTTCTTC. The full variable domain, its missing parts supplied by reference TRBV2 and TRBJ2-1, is EPEVTQTPSHQVTQMGQEVILRCVPISNHLYFYWYRQILGQKVEFLVSFYNNEISEKSEIFDDQFSVERPDGSNFTLKIRSTKLEDSAMYFCASSLSGTRFEQFFGPGTRLTVL.

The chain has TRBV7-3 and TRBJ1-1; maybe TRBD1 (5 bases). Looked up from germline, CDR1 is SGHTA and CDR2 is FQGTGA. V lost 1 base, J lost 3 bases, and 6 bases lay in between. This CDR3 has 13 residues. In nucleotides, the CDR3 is TGTGCCAGCAGCTTAATGGGGGACACTGAAGCTTTCTTT. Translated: CASSLMGDTEAFF.

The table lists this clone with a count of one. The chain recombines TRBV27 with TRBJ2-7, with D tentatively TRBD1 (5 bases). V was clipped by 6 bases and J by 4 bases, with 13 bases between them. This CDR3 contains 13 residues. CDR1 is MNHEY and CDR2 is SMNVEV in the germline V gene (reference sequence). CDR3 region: CASRDSPRYEQYF. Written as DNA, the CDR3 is TGTGCCAGCAGAGACAGCCCACGGTACGAGCAGTACTTC.

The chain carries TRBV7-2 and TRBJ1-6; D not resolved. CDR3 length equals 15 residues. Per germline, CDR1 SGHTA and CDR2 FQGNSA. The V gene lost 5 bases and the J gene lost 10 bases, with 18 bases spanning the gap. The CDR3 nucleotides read TGTGCCAGCAGCCAACAAGTCCAGAACGGCTCACCCCTCCACTTT. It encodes CASSQQVQNGSPLHF. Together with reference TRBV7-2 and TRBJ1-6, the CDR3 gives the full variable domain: GAGVSQSPSNKVTEKGKDVELRCDPISGHTALYWYRQSLGQGLEFLIYFQGNSAPDKSGLPSDRFSAERTGGSVSTLTIQRTQQEDSAVYLCASSQQVQNGSPLHFGNGTRLTVT.

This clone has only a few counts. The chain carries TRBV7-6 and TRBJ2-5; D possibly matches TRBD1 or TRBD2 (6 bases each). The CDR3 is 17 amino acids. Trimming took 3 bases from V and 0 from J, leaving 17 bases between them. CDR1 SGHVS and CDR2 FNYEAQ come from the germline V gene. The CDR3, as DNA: TGTGCCAGCAGCTTTCTCTCGGGGGACACGTACCAAGAGACCCAGTACTTC. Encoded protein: CASSFLSGDTYQETQYF.

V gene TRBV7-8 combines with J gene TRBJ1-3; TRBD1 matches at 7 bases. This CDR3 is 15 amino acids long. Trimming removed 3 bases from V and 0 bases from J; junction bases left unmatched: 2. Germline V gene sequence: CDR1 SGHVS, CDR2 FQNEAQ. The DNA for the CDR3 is TGTGCCAGCAGCTTTGACAGGGACTCTGGAAACACCATATATTTT. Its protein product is CASSFDRDSGNTIYF.

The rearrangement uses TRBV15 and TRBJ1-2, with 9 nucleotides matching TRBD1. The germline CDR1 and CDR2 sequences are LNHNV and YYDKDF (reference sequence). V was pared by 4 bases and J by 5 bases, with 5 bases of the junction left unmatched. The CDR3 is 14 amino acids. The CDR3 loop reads CATSITGGGYGYTF. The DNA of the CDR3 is TGTGCCACCAGCATTACAGGGGGCGGGTATGGCTACACCTTC.

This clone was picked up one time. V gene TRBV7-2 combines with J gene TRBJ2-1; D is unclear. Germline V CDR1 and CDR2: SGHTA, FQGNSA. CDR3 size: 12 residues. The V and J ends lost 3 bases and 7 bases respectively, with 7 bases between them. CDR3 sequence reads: CASSFSRNEQFF. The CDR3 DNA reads TGTGCCAGCAGCTTTTCCAGAAATGAGCAGTTCTTC.

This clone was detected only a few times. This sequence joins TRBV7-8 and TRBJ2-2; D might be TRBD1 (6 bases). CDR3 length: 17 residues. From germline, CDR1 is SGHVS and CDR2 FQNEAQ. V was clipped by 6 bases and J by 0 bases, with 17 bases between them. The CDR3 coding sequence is TGTGCCAGCAGGAATAGCAACAGGGAGACGAACACCGGGGAGCTGTTTTTT. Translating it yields CASRNSNRETNTGELFF. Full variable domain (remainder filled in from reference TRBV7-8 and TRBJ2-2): GAGVSQSPRYKVAKRGQDVALRCDPISGHVSLFWYQQALGQGPEFLTYFQNEAQLDKSGLPSDRFFAERPEGSVSTLKIQRTQQEDSAVYLCASRNSNRETNTGELFFGEGSRLTVL.

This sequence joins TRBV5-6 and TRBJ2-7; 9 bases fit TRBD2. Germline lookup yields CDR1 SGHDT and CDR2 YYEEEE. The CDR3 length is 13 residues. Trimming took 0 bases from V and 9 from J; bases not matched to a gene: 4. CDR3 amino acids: CASSLDSGGGQYF. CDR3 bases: TGTGCCAGCAGCTTGGATAGCGGGGGTGGGCAGTACTTC.

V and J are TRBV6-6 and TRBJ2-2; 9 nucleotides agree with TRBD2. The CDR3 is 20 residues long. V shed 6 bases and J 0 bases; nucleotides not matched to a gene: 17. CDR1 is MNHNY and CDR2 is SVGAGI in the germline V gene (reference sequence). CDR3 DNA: TGTGCCAGCAGCCCCAAGGGGACTAGCATAAGATTCGCGAACACCGGGGAGCTGTTTTTT. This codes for CASSPKGTSIRFANTGELFF.

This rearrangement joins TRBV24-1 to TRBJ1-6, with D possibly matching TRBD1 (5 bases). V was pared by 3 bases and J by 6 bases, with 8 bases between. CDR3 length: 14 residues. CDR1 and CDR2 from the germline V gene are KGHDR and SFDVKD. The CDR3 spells CATSDRGGNSPLHF. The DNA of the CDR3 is TGTGCCACCAGTGATAGGGGCGGTAATTCACCCCTCCACTTT.

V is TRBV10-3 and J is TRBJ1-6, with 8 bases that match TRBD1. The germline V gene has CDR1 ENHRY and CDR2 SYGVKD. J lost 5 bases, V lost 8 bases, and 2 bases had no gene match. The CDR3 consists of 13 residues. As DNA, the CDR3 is TGTGCCATCGCGGGACAGGATAATTCACCCCTCCACTTT. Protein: CAIAGQDNSPLHF.

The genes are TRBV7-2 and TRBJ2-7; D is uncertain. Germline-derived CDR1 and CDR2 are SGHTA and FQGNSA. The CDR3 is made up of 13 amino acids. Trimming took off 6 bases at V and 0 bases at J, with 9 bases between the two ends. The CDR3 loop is CASSKGPSYEQYF. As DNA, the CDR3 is TGTGCCAGCAGTAAAGGGCCCTCCTACGAGCAGTACTTC.

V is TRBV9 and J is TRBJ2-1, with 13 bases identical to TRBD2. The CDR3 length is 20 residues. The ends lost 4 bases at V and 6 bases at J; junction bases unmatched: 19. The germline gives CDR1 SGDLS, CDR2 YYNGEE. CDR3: CASSLGLAGVGSPIFNEQFF. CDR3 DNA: TGTGCCAGCAGCCTAGGACTAGCGGGAGTCGGGTCGCCGATTTTCAATGAGCAGTTCTTC. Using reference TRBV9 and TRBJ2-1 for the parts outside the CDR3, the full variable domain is DSGVTQTPKHLITATGQRVTLRCSPRSGDLSVYWYQQSLDQGLQFLIQYYNGEERAKGNILERFSAQQFPDLHSELNLSSLELGDSALYFCASSLGLAGVGSPIFNEQFFGPGTRLTVL.

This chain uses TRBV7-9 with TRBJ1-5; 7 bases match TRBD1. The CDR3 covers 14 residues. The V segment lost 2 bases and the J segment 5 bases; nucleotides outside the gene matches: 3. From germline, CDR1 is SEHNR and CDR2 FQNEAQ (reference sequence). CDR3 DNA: TGTGCCAGCAGCTTAACAGGGGCTGATCAGCCCCAGCATTTT. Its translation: CASSLTGADQPQHF.

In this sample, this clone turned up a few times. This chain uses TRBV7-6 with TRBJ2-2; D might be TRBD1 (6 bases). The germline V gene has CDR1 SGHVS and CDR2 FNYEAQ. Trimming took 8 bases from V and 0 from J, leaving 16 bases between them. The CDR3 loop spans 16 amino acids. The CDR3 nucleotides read TGTGCCAGCGGCCCGGCAGGGGATGCGAACACCGGGGAGCTGTTTTTT. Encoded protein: CASGPAGDANTGELFF.

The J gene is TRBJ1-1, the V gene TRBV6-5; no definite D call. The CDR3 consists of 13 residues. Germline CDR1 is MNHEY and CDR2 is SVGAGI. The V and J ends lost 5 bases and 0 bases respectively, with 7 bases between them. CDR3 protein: CASSRTVNTEAFF. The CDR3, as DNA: TGTGCCAGCAGTAGGACGGTGAACACTGAAGCTTTCTTT.

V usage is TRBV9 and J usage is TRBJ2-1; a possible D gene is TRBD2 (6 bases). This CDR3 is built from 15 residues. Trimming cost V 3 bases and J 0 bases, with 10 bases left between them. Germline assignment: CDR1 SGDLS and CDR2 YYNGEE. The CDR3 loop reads CASSGDLGSYNEQFF. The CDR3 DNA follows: TGTGCCAGCAGCGGGGACTTGGGCTCCTACAATGAGCAGTTCTTC.

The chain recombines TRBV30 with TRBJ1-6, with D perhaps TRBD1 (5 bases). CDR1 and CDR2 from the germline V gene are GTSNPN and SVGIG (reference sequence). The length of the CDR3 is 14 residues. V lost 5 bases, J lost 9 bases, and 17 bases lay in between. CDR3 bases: TGTGCCTGGGGACTGCGGGGGACGGCTTCACCCCTCCACTTT. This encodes CAWGLRGTASPLHF.

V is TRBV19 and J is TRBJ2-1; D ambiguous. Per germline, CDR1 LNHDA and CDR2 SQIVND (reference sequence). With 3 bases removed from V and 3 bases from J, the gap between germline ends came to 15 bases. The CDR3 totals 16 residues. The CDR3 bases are TGTGCCAGTAGTATTTTACCGGGTGCTCACTACAATGAGCAGTTCTTC. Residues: CASSILPGAHYNEQFF.

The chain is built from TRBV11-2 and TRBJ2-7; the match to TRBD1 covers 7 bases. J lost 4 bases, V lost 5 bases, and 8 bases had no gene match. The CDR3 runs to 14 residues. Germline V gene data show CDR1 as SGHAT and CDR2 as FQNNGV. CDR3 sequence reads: CASSNGDRTYEQYF. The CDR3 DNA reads TGTGCCAGCAGCAACGGGGACAGAACTTACGAGCAGTACTTC.

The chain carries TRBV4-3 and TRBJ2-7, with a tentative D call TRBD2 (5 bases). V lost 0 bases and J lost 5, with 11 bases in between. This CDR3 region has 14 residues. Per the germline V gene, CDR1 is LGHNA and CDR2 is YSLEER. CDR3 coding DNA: TGCGCCAGCAGCCAAGACGGGAATCGAAACGAGCAGTACTTC. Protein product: CASSQDGNRNEQYF.

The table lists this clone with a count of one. CDR3 nucleotides: TGTGCCAGCAAGGGGTGGGACAGGGATTATGGCTACACCTTC. This encodes CASKGWDRDYGYTF. The V and J genes are TRBV27 and TRBJ1-2; TRBD1 agrees at 9 bases. Germline assignment: CDR1 MNHEY and CDR2 SMNVEV (reference sequence). The CDR3 contains 14 residues. V shed 7 bases, J shed 5 bases, and the junction held 8 bases outside the gene matches.

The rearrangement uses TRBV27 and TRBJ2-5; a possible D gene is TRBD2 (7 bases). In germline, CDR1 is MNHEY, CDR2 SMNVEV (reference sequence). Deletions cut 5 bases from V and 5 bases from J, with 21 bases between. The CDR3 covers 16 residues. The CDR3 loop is CASSPYLGGEVETQYF. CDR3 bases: TGTGCCAGCAGTCCTTATTTAGGGGGGGAGGTCGAGACCCAGTACTTC.

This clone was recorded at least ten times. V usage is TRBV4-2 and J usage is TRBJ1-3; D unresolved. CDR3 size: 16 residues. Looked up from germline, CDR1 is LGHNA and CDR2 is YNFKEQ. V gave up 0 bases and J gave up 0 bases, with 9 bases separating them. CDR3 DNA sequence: TGTGCCAGCAGCCAAGATTCACCTGGCTCTGGAAACACCATATATTTT. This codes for CASSQDSPGSGNTIYF.

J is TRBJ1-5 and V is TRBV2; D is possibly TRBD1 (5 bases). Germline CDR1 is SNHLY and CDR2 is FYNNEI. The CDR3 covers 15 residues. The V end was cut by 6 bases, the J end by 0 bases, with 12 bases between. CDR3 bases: TGTGCCAGCAGGAGGGAGACAGATAGCAATCAGCCCCAGCATTTT. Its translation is CASRRETDSNQPQHF.